This T cell receptor beta chain was profiled in a study of T cell responses to AZD1222 COVID-19 vaccine. Sequenced by immunoSEQ multiplex PCR; TCRdb stores in-frame clones only, minus some. The repertoire holds fewer than 150,000 clones, over 75% seen once, with 5% to 6% in the top ten. As concerns this clone: What it binds is unknown.

Study-wide results and caveats: The study found Spike-specific TCR breadth and depth rose after two AZD1222 doses. Reports indicate that nearly half of spike-specific TCRs are directed at unmutated variant regions.

This clonotype was obtained from an adult who received the AZD1222 COVID-19 vaccine. Source: peripheral blood, taken 28 days after the second AZD1222 dose.

The CDR3 is CATRQGAGGNTIYF. For the CDR3, the DNA is TGTGCCACCAGACAGGGGGCTGGTGGAAACACCATATATTTT. The rearrangement joins TRBV24-1 to TRBJ1-3; 9 positions match TRBD1. The CDR3 spans 14 residues. J gave up 3 bases and V 7 bases, and 3 bases lay outside the gene matches. Germline V CDR1 and CDR2: KGHDR, SFDVKD.